This TCR beta chain was profiled in a study of T-cell memory formation after mild COVID-19 (dated by TCRdb to about 2021). For the wider study: TCR sequence clusters from the two donors were largely donor specific. Longitudinal TCRalpha and TCRbeta repertoire sequencing tracked T-cell clones expanding and contracting after mild COVID-19 in a couple of donors. Two young, previously healthy adult volunteers, one female and one male, were included in the cohort. Paper-wide results and their limitations: Balanced CD4/CD8 phenotypes were observed for clones contracting from day 15 to 85, whereas a bias towards CD4+ was observed for a second wave of clones expanding from day 15 to 37. Contracting CD4+ clones turned up mainly in the CM and EM memory subsets, whereas EMRA was where CD8+ clones were enriched. SARS-CoV-2 specificity of the second-wave clones peaking on day 37 was not confirmed. The study included only a couple of mild cases, and larger cohorts that include severe cases with pre-infection samples were judged to be necessary. Some responding clones were detected in pre-infection memory, which suggested that pre-existing cross-reactive memory T cells had joined the SARS-CoV-2 response.

CDR1 and CDR2, per the germline V gene (reference sequence), are SGHKS and YYEKEE. The CDR3 measures 16 amino acids from cysteine to phenylalanine. The CDR3 DNA has 48 bases and is translated from base 1. Trimming takes 5 bases off V and 0 bases off J; junction bases not matched to a gene: 6. The table lists this clonotype with a few counts. Its cognate antigen has yet to be identified. No base quality information exists; no much larger clone differs at one position. Ficoll-Paque density gradient centrifugation was used to isolate PBMCs. Sequencing relied on an Illumina NovaSeq 6000. cDNA libraries for TCRalpha and TCRbeta were prepared by 5'RACE using constant-segment primers, with sample barcodes and unique molecular identifiers added. Trizol reagent was used to extract RNA from every sample. Amplification of the libraries took two PCR steps, and the second step added a second sample barcode plus Illumina TruSeq adapters. The libraries were sequenced on an Illumina NovaSeq using 2 x 150 bp paired-end reads. In the source study's methods: With migec v1.2.7, reads were demultiplexed and then collapsed into UMI-guided consensus sequences. Using mixcr v2.1.11, UMI consensuses were aligned to TRA and TRB V and J templates and then assembled into clonotypes. A clonotype was counted as expanded or contracted only when both edgeR and NoisET called the clonotype significant, with the noise models trained on biological replicates. For edgeR calls, a false discovery rate-adjusted p below 0.01 and a log2 fold-change threshold of 1 were applied. As an exploratory analysis of dynamics, max-normalized trajectories of the 1000 most abundant clonotypes were examined with PCA combined with hierarchical clustering. The CD4 or CD8 phenotype of responding clones was assigned using the separately sequenced CD4+ and CD8+ repertoires. The public sequencing data were trimmed at Q25 with fastp and processed into clonotypes with MiXCR by TCRdb, which kept only in-frame beta chains. Each entry merges the rows of one CDR3 protein and shows their most common DNA and genes. The V and J calls and clone size are TCRdb's, not the authors'. This sample comprises roughly 110,000 distinct CDR3 sequences, around 15% of them detected only once. 28% of the sample comes from the top ten.

This TCR came from an adult woman who had mild COVID-19 (a few samples of this study predate the infection). The sample titles of this study are shuffled in the database, so cell type and time point are left out; the donor was told from shared clones. The sequence joins TRBV5-5 to TRBJ2-2, with 8 junctional bases fitting TRBD1. Sequencing was performed on PBMCs or a T cell subset sorted from them (not recorded which). The CDR3 is CASSTWTGTNTGELFF. The DNA is TGTGCCAGCAGTACCTGGACAGGGACGAACACCGGGGAGCTGTTTTTT.